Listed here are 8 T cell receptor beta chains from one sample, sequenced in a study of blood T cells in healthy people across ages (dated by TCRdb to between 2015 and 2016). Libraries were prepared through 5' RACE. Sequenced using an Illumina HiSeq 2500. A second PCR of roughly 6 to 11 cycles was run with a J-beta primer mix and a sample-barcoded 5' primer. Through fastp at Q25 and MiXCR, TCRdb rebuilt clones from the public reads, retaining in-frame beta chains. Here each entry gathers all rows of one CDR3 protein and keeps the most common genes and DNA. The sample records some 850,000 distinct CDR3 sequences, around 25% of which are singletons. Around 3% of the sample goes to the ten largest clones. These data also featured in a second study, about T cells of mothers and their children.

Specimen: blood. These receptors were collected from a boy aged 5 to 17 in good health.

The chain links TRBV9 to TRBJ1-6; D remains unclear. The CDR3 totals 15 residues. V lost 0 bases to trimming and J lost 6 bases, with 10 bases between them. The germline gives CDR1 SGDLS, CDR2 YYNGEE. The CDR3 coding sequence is TGTGCCAGCAGCGTAGCGGTGGGGTCTAATTCACCCCTCCACTTT. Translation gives CASSVAVGSNSPLHF. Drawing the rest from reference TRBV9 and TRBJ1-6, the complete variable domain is DSGVTQTPKHLITATGQRVTLRCSPRSGDLSVYWYQQSLDQGLQFLIQYYNGEERAKGNILERFSAQQFPDLHSELNLSSLELGDSALYFCASSVAVGSNSPLHFGNGTRLTVT.

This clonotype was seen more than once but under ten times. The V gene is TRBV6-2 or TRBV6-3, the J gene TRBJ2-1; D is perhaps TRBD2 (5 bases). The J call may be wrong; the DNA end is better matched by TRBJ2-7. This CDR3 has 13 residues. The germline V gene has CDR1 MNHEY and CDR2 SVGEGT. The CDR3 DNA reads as TGTGCCAGCAGTTCCATAGTAGCGTACGAGCAGTACTTC. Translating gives CASSSIVAYEQYF.

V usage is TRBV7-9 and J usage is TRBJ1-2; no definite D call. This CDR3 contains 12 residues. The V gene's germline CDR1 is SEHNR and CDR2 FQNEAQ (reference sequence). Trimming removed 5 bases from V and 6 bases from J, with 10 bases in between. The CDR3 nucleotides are TGTGCCAGCAGCCCCCCCTTGCATGGCTACACCTTC. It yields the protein CASSPPLHGYTF.

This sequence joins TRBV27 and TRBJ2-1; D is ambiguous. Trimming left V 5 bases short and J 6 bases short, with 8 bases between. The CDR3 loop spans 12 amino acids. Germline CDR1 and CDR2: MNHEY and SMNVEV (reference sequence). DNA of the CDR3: TGTGCCAGCAGTCCCGACGCCAATGAGCAGTTCTTC. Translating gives CASSPDANEQFF.

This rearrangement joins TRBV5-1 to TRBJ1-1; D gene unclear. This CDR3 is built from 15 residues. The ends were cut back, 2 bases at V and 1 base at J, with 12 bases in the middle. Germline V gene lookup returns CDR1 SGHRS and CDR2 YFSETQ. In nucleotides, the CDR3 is TGCGCCAGCAGCTTTGTGGGAGCACAGAACACTGAAGCTTTCTTT. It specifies CASSFVGAQNTEAFF.

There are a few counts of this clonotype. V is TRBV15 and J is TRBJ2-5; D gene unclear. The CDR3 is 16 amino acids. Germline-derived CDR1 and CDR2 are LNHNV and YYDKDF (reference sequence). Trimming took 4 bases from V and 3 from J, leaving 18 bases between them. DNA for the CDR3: TGTGCCACCAGCACTGTGTCAGGCCTCTGGGAAGAGACCCAGTACTTC. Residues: CATSTVSGLWEETQYF.

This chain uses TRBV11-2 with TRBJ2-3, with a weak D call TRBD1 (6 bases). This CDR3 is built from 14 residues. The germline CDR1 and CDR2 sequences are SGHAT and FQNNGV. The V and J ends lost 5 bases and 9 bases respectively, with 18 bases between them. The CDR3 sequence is CASSPQGQSGTQYF. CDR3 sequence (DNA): TGTGCCAGCAGCCCCCAAGGACAGTCCGGAACGCAGTATTTT.

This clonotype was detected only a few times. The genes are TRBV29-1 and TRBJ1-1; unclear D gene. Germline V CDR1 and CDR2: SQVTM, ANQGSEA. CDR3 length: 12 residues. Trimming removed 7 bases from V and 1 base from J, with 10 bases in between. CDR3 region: CSGRAPNTEAFF. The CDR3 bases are TGCAGCGGCCGGGCCCCGAACACTGAAGCTTTCTTT. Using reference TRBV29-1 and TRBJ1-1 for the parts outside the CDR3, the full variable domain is SAVISQKPSRDICQRGTSLTIQCQVDSQVTMMFWYRQQPGQSLTLIATANQGSEATYESGFVIDKFPISRPNLTFSTLTVSNMSPEDSSIYLCSGRAPNTEAFFGQGTRLTVV.